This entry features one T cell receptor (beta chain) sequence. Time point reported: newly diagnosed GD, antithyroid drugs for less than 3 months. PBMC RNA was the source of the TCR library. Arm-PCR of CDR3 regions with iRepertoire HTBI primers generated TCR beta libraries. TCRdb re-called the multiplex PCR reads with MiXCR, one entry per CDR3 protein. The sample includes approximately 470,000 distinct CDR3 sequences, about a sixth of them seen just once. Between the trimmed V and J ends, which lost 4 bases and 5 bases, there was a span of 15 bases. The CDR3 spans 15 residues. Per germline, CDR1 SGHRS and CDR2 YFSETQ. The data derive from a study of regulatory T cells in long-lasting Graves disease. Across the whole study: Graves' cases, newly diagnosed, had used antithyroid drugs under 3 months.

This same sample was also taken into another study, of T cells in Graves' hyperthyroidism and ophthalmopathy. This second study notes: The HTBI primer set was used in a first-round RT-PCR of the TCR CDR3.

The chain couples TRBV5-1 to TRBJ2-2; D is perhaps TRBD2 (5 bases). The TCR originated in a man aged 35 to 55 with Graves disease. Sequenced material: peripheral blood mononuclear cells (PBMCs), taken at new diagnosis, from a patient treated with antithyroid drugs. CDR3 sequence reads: CASSPVAGRTGELFF. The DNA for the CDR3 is TGCGCCAGCAGCCCTGTGGCGGGTCGAACCGGGGAGCTGTTTTTT. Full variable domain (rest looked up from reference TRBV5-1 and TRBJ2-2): KAGVTQTPRYLIKTRGQQVTLSCSPISGHRSVSWYQQTPGQGLQFLFEYFSETQRNKGNFPGRFSGRQFSNSRSEMNVSTLELGDSALYLCASSPVAGRTGELFFGEGSRLTVL.